Below, 10 T cell receptor beta chains from the same sample are listed, as sequenced in a study of blood T cell repertoires in COVID-19. Clones were sequenced by immunoSEQ multiplex PCR, and TCRdb holds only the in-frame ones, with some missing. This sample yields 120,000 to 150,000 clones, of which over 75% are seen a single time; roughly 1.5% belongs to the top ten. Sequences were obtained from peripheral blood. These receptors originate from a human donor in a cohort sampled during active COVID-19.

The CDR3 reads CASSIYAGGSYNEQFF. The CDR3 bases are TGTGCCAGTAGTATCTACGCGGGAGGTTCCTACAATGAGCAGTTCTTC. The gene calls are TRBV19 and TRBJ2-1; 8 nucleotides align to TRBD2. This CDR3 is 16 amino acids long. The V and J ends lost 3 bases and 1 base, in that order; junction bases with no gene match: 5. Per germline, CDR1 LNHDA and CDR2 SQIVND (reference sequence).

The gene calls are TRBV28 and TRBJ1-2; 12 bases are shared with TRBD1. Germline loops: CDR1 MDHEN, CDR2 SYDVKM. This CDR3 has 14 residues. V lost 5 bases to trimming and J lost 8 bases; unmatched junction nucleotides: 6. CDR3 sequence reads: CASSQGQGARGYTF. The CDR3 coding sequence is TGTGCCAGCAGTCAGGGACAGGGGGCACGGGGCTACACCTTC.

This chain uses TRBV29-1 with TRBJ1-2; TRBD1 is a possible D gene (5 bases). Trimming removed 3 bases at V and 5 bases at J, with 25 bases between. The CDR3 is 17 residues long. In germline, CDR1 is SQVTM, CDR2 ANQGSEA. CDR3 in DNA: TGCAGCGTTGATGGAGGGCCTGGGCGTGGGGCTAGGTATGGCTACACCTTC. This encodes CSVDGGPGRGARYGYTF.

The chain carries TRBV11-3 and TRBJ2-7; D is perhaps TRBD1 (6 bases). V was pared by 5 bases and J by 4 bases, with 15 bases between. The CDR3 is made up of 14 amino acids. The V gene's germline CDR1 is SGHNT and CDR2 YENEEA. The DNA for the CDR3 is TGTGCCAGCAGCCGTCCCGGGACATATTACGAGCAGTACTTC. This gives the protein CASSRPGTYYEQYF. The full variable domain, completed using reference TRBV11-3 and TRBJ2-7, is EAGVVQSPRYKIIEKKQPVAFWCNPISGHNTLYWYLQNLGQGPELLIRYENEEAVDDSQLPKDRFSAERLKGVDSTLKIQPAELGDSAVYLCASSRPGTYYEQYFGPGTRLTVT.

The chain employs TRBV7-9 and TRBJ2-3; no clear D gene. Deletions cut 2 bases from V and 7 bases from J, with 16 bases between. The CDR3 is made up of 15 amino acids. Germline-derived CDR1 and CDR2 are SEHNR and FQNEAQ (reference sequence). The chain's CDR3 is CASSLLGQIINTQYF. The CDR3 nucleotides read TGTGCCAGCAGCTTACTCGGTCAAATCATAAATACGCAGTATTTT.

The chain has TRBV10-3 and TRBJ2-3, with D maybe TRBD2 (6 bases). Between the trimmed V and J ends, which lost 1 base and 0 bases, there was a span of 11 bases. Germline CDR1 is ENHRY and CDR2 is SYGVKD. The CDR3 is 16 residues long. The chain's CDR3 is CAISEYPGTSTDTQYF. The DNA of the CDR3 is TGTGCCATCAGTGAGTATCCCGGGACTAGCACAGATACGCAGTATTTT.

This chain links TRBV7-9 with TRBJ2-2; D ambiguous. The V and J ends lost 1 base and 2 bases respectively, with 8 bases between them. This CDR3 comprises 15 residues. Germline V gene lookup returns CDR1 SEHNR and CDR2 FQNEAQ (reference sequence). CDR3 sequence (DNA): TGTGCCAGCAGCTTAGACAGTTTCAACACCGGGGAGCTGTTTTTT. Protein: CASSLDSFNTGELFF.

This chain links TRBV10-3 with TRBJ2-7, with 9 nucleotides matching TRBD1. The germline gives CDR1 ENHRY, CDR2 SYGVKD. V shed 7 bases, J shed 5 bases, and the junction held 12 bases outside the gene matches. This CDR3 spans 15 amino acids. CDR3 sequence reads: CAIKASRDRVHEQYF. CDR3 sequence (DNA): TGTGCCATCAAAGCCAGTAGGGACAGGGTCCACGAGCAGTACTTC.

J is TRBJ1-6 and V is TRBV9; D perhaps matches TRBD1 (5 bases). V lost 4 bases and J 7 bases, leaving 12 bases between the germline ends. The CDR3 sequence is 14 residues long. The germline V gene encodes CDR1 SGDLS and CDR2 YYNGEE. CDR3 DNA sequence: TGTGCCAGCAGCCCGCCAGGGCGGAATTCACCCCTCCACTTT. Its translation: CASSPPGRNSPLHF.

The V call is TRBV5-1, the J call TRBJ2-1; the match to TRBD2 covers 10 bases. Germline trimming cut 6 bases from V and 4 bases from J; bases unmatched to any gene: 7. The CDR3 consists of 15 residues. In germline, CDR1 is SGHRS, CDR2 YFSETQ. CDR3 DNA sequence: TGCGCCAGCACCCTACTAGCGGGACCATACAATGAGCAGTTCTTC. Protein product: CASTLLAGPYNEQFF.